These 26 T cell receptor beta chains came from one sample sequenced in a study of spatial heterogeneity in lung cancer. Study results and caveats: Counts of expanded intratumoral alpha and beta TCRs tracked tumor mutation counts.

Specified time point: sample taken at primary tumor resection. TCRdb fed the 5' RACE reads into MiXCR, producing one record per CDR3 protein. The sample contains roughly 15,000 distinct CDR3 sequences, about 4.5% of which appear only once. No antigen is known for these receptors. Material: lung tumor tissue, obtained at surgery. These TCRs come from a female donor with early-stage non-small cell lung cancer.

The table lists this clonotype with a few counts. J is TRBJ2-3 and V is TRBV29-1, with D unclear. V gave up 1 base and J gave up 0 bases, with 14 bases separating them. The CDR3 runs 16 residues. From germline, CDR1 is SQVTM and CDR2 ANQGSEA. This chain's CDR3 is CSVEGYDWFSTDTQYF. The CDR3 nucleotides are TGCAGCGTTGAAGGCTACGACTGGTTTAGCACAGATACGCAGTATTTT.

This clonotype was recorded many times. The chain uses TRBV4-1 and TRBJ2-7; TRBD2 matches 8 bases. CDR1 is MGHRA and CDR2 is YSYEKL in the germline V gene. The CDR3 has 15 amino acids. V was clipped by 1 base and J by 1 base; unmatched bases: 3. The CDR3 reads CASSQAPSGSYEQYF. The CDR3 nucleotides are TGCGCCAGCAGCCAAGCTCCTAGCGGGTCCTACGAGCAGTACTTC.

This clonotype has a count of ten or more. The V gene is TRBV7-6, the J gene TRBJ1-1; 8 nucleotides align to TRBD1. J gave up 4 bases and V 3 bases, and 7 bases lay outside the gene matches. The CDR3 has 15 residues. Germline V gene data show CDR1 as SGHVS and CDR2 as FNYEAQ. DNA for the CDR3: TGTGCCAGCAGCTTCCAGACAGGGGAGGTCACTGAAGCTTTCTTT. Translation: CASSFQTGEVTEAFF.

This clonotype was counted many times. The V call is TRBV6-5, the J call TRBJ1-2, with D possibly being TRBD1 (6 bases). Trimming took 4 bases from V and 4 from J, leaving 13 bases between them. The CDR3 totals 14 residues. CDR1 and CDR2 (germline): MNHEY, SVGAGI. The CDR3 nucleotides are TGTGCCAGCAGTTTGTGGGGGCTAGGCTATGGCTACACCTTC. Translated: CASSLWGLGYGYTF.

In its sample, this clonotype was seen many times. The V gene is TRBV6-2 or TRBV6-3, the J gene TRBJ1-6; D gene unclear. Germline lookup yields CDR1 MNHEY and CDR2 SVGEGT. The CDR3 is 15 amino acids. Between the trimmed V and J ends, which lost 0 bases and 2 bases, there was a span of 5 bases. This CDR3 is CASSYSPTYNSPLHF. In nucleotides, the CDR3 is TGTGCCAGCAGTTACTCGCCGACCTATAATTCACCCCTCCACTTT.

This clonotype has a count of ten or more. V and J are TRBV6-1 and TRBJ2-2, with D tentatively TRBD2 (6 bases). Germline loops: CDR1 MNHNS, CDR2 SASEGT. The CDR3 covers 14 residues. Trimming removed 7 bases from V and 6 bases from J, with 15 bases in between. The CDR3 reads CASNTGRGSGELFF. The CDR3 nucleotides are TGTGCCAGCAATACAGGACGGGGGTCCGGGGAGCTGTTTTTT.

This clonotype was seen at least ten times. The gene calls are TRBV4-2 and TRBJ2-3, with D perhaps matching TRBD1 (6 bases). V was clipped by 2 bases and J by 2 bases, with 20 bases between them. The CDR3 has 18 amino acids. Per the germline V gene, CDR1 is LGHNA and CDR2 is YNFKEQ. The CDR3, as DNA: TGTGCCAGCAGCCAATCGCCTGCAGGGGCGGTGACCACAGATACGCAGTATTTT. Translation gives CASSQSPAGAVTTDTQYF.

This clonotype was detected many times. This chain joins TRBV6-2 or TRBV6-3 and TRBJ1-2; D possibly corresponds to TRBD1 (5 bases). CDR3 size: 16 residues. Germline V gene data show CDR1 as MNHEY and CDR2 as SVGEGT. With 6 bases removed from V and 0 bases from J, the gap between germline ends came to 17 bases. The CDR3 reads CASSWTILEANYGYTF. The CDR3 region has the DNA TGTGCCAGCAGCTGGACAATCCTAGAAGCTAACTATGGCTACACCTTC.

There are many counts of this clonotype. The chain is built from TRBV27 and TRBJ2-1, with 9 bases that match TRBD2. V gave up 2 bases and J gave up 7 bases; unmatched junction bases: 6. The germline gives CDR1 MNHEY, CDR2 SMNVEV (reference sequence). This CDR3 contains 15 residues. The chain's CDR3 is CASSLRPGLANEQFF. The CDR3 DNA follows: TGTGCCAGCAGTTTAAGACCGGGACTAGCTAATGAGCAGTTCTTC.

This clonotype was seen repeatedly, ten times or more. This sequence joins TRBV29-1 and TRBJ1-1; 7 bases agree with TRBD1. Germline CDR1 SQVTM, CDR2 ANQGSEA. J gave up 6 bases and V 7 bases, and 14 bases lay outside the gene matches. The CDR3 is 14 amino acids. CDR3 DNA: TGCAGCGCCCAAAAGGGAGGGGGCAGGGCTGAAGCTTTCTTT. This gives the protein CSAQKGGGRAEAFF. The entire variable domain, with the rest obtained from reference TRBV29-1 and TRBJ1-1, is as follows: SAVISQKPSRDICQRGTSLTIQCQVDSQVTMMFWYRQQPGQSLTLIATANQGSEATYESGFVIDKFPISRPNLTFSTLTVSNMSPEDSSIYLCSAQKGGGRAEAFFGQGTRLTVV.

This clonotype was counted between two and nine times. The V and J genes are TRBV6-5 and TRBJ2-2, with 7 bases identical to TRBD1. Germline CDR1 MNHEY, CDR2 SVGAGI. The CDR3 is 14 amino acids. The J segment lost 7 bases and the V segment lost 6 bases, leaving 8 bases of the junction unmatched. The CDR3 DNA reads TGTGCCAGCAGAAGACAGGGCCAGGACGGGGAGCTGTTTTTT. Its translation is CASRRQGQDGELFF.

In its sample, this clonotype was seen many times. V is TRBV29-1 and J is TRBJ2-3, with D possibly matching TRBD2 (7 bases). The V end was cut by 6 bases, the J end by 1 base, with 17 bases between. The CDR3 has 15 amino acids. Germline assignment: CDR1 SQVTM and CDR2 ANQGSEA. The CDR3 spells CSVNSGGGGTDTQYF. The CDR3 region has the DNA TGCAGCGTGAATAGCGGAGGGGGGGGCACAGATACGCAGTATTTT.

This clonotype was observed at least ten times. This CDR3 is CASSQRILTGVNTEAFF. The CDR3 DNA is TGCGCCAGCAGCCAACGGATATTGACAGGGGTGAACACTGAAGCTTTCTTT. This chain joins TRBV4-1 and TRBJ1-1; TRBD1 matches at 8 bases. Germline V gene data show CDR1 as MGHRA and CDR2 as YSYEKL. Unmatched junction bases numbered 8, after V lost 2 bases and J lost 0 bases. This CDR3 is 17 amino acids long.

This clonotype was seen repeatedly, ten times or more. The V call is TRBV7-6, the J call TRBJ2-3; no firm D call. The V gene lost 2 bases and the J gene lost 11 bases, with 11 bases spanning the gap. Germline loops: CDR1 SGHVS, CDR2 FNYEAQ. The CDR3 extends over 12 amino acids. This CDR3 is CASSLSRQRQYF. The CDR3 nucleotides are TGTGCCAGCAGCTTAAGCCGGCAGAGGCAGTATTTT.

This clonotype appeared many times. The V call is TRBV12-3 or TRBV12-4, the J call TRBJ2-1; no firm D call. The germline V and J ends were trimmed by 7 bases and 6 bases, with 7 bases remaining between them. This CDR3 is built from 11 residues. CDR3 coding DNA: TGTGCCAGCACCCGAACCAATGAGCAGTTCTTC. This codes for CASTRTNEQFF.

The chain carries TRBV20-1 and TRBJ1-1; D gene unclear. The germline V gene encodes CDR1 DFQATT and CDR2 SNEGSKA (reference sequence). CDR3 size: 15 residues. The V and J ends lost 3 bases and 3 bases respectively, with 17 bases between them. CDR3 bases: TGCAGTGCTAGTCGAGCAAGGAGCGGATACACTGAAGCTTTCTTT. As protein: CSASRARSGYTEAFF.

This rearrangement joins TRBV11-2 to TRBJ2-3, with 8 bases lining up with TRBD2. This CDR3 comprises 14 residues. The germline V gene has CDR1 SGHAT and CDR2 FQNNGV. V trimming: 6 bases; J trimming: 5 bases; junction bases outside the gene matches: 7. The CDR3: CASRAGTRRDTQYF. The CDR3 DNA follows: TGTGCCAGCAGAGCCGGGACTAGAAGAGATACGCAGTATTTT.

This clonotype was recorded at least ten times. The rearrangement links TRBV12-3 or TRBV12-4 to TRBJ2-3; perhaps TRBD2 as D (7 bases). Trimming removed 4 bases at V and 2 bases at J, with 16 bases between. This CDR3 comprises 16 residues. This CDR3 reads CASSYLRGGITDTQYF. The CDR3 coding sequence is TGTGCCAGCAGTTATCTCCGCGGGGGCATCACAGATACGCAGTATTTT.

By proportion, this clonotype is medium-sized. CDR3 sequence: CAWSGASYNSPLHF. The CDR3 region has the DNA TGTGCCTGGAGCGGGGCCTCCTATAATTCACCCCTCCACTTT. The J gene is TRBJ1-6, the V gene TRBV30, with a weak D call TRBD1 (5 bases). Germline V gene sequence: CDR1 GTSNPN, CDR2 SVGIG (reference sequence). The CDR3 has 14 residues. V lost 3 bases and J lost 0, with 6 bases in between. The full variable domain, in which reference TRBV30 and TRBJ1-6 provide the parts outside the CDR3, is SQTIHQWPATLVQPVGSPLSLECTVEGTSNPNLYWYRQAAGRGLQLLFYSVGIGQISSEVPQNLSASRPQDRQFILSSKKLLLSDSGFYLCAWSGASYNSPLHFGNGTRLTVT.

In its sample, this clonotype was seen a few times. The chain employs TRBV25-1 and TRBJ2-4; D is ambiguous. Trimming pared 3 bases from V and 8 bases from J, leaving 11 bases between. The CDR3 covers 13 residues. Germline V gene lookup returns CDR1 MGHDK and CDR2 SYGVNS. The CDR3 region is CASSDLNLDIQYF. The CDR3 DNA follows: TGTGCCAGCAGTGATTTAAATTTGGACATTCAGTACTTC. Drawing the rest from reference TRBV25-1 and TRBJ2-4, the complete variable domain is EADIYQTPRYLVIGTGKKITLECSQTMGHDKMYWYQQDPGMELHLIHYSYGVNSTEKGDLSSESTVSRIRTEHFPLTLESARPSHTSQYLCASSDLNLDIQYFGAGTRLSVL.

In nucleotides, the CDR3 is TGTGCCAGCTCACCCGGTCCAGGGGCCTACGAGCAGTACTTC. Amino acid sequence: CASSPGPGAYEQYF. The gene calls are TRBV18 and TRBJ2-7; tentative D call: TRBD1 (6 bases). The CDR3 extends over 14 amino acids. Germline values: CDR1 KGHSH, CDR2 LQKENI. V dropped 3 bases and J dropped 2 bases, with 11 bases sitting between them.

This clonotype was seen many times. V is TRBV6-2 or TRBV6-3 and J is TRBJ1-5, with TRBD1 matching over 8 bases. The CDR3 has 15 residues. V was pared by 6 bases and J by 3 bases, with 7 bases of the junction left unmatched. Per germline, CDR1 MNHEY and CDR2 SVGEGT. Here the CDR3 reads CASRKGQDPNQPQHF. The CDR3 DNA reads TGTGCCAGCAGAAAGGGACAGGACCCCAATCAGCCCCAGCATTTT.

This clonotype occurred many times. The V and J genes are TRBV20-1 and TRBJ1-4; D might be TRBD1 (6 bases). Germline CDR1 is DFQATT and CDR2 is SNEGSKA (reference sequence). CDR3 length: 13 residues. V lost 4 bases to trimming and J lost 6 bases, with 12 bases between them. CDR3 nucleotide sequence: TGCAGTGCTAAGCAGGGGCAGGATGAAAAACTGTTTTTT. Its protein product is CSAKQGQDEKLFF.

This clonotype showed up many times. The chain carries TRBV6-5 and TRBJ1-2; 9 bases fit TRBD1. Germline V gene sequence: CDR1 MNHEY, CDR2 SVGAGI. The CDR3 has 15 residues. With V trimmed by 5 bases and J by 2 bases, 6 bases remained unmatched. CDR3 loop: CASSKPGTGNYGYTF. CDR3 coding DNA: TGTGCCAGCAGTAAACCCGGGACAGGGAACTATGGCTACACCTTC.

The table lists this clonotype with many counts. The gene calls are TRBV4-2 and TRBJ2-1; D is perhaps TRBD1 (7 bases). Germline CDR1 reads LGHNA; CDR2 reads YNFKEQ. The CDR3 has 17 amino acids. Trimming removed 1 base from V and 8 bases from J, with 21 bases in between. The CDR3 region has the DNA TGTGCCAGCAGCCAAGCTAAGGGGGCAACAGGGAGGCATGAGCAGTTCTTC. Amino acids: CASSQAKGATGRHEQFF.

This clonotype was counted many times. The chain uses TRBV12-3 or TRBV12-4 and TRBJ2-3; D gene unclear. Trimming took off 4 bases at V and 1 base at J, with 12 bases between the two ends. CDR3 length equals 15 residues. CDR3 in amino acids: CASSSVTLGTDTQYF. In nucleotides, the CDR3 is TGTGCCAGCAGTTCAGTCACACTTGGCACAGATACGCAGTATTTT.